The 31 T cell receptor beta chains presented below share a single source sample, sequenced in a study of memory CD4+ T cells and cytomegalovirus serostatus. The sort gate was single viable CD3+CD4+CD8-CD45RO+ cells for memory CD4+ T cells. Only in-frame clones appear in the TCRdb table, and some are missing; sequencing was by immunoSEQ multiplex PCR. In the table there are 84,000 or so clones, less than 90% of which are singletons. What was sequenced was memory CD4+ T cells from blood. The receptors were gathered from an adult in good health and CMV-seronegative.

The rearrangement joins TRBV18 to TRBJ1-5, with 7 bases matching TRBD1. Germline V gene lookup returns CDR1 KGHSH and CDR2 LQKENI. The CDR3 totals 15 residues. V dropped 2 bases and J dropped 4; count of bases not matched to a gene: 5. Here the CDR3 reads CASSPAGTVNQPQHF. CDR3 DNA: TGTGCCAGCTCACCAGCCGGGACAGTTAATCAGCCCCAGCATTTT.

This clone was detected only a few times. The chain is built from TRBV6-1 and TRBJ1-2, with no clear D. The CDR3 sequence is 14 residues long. CDR1 and CDR2 (germline): MNHNS, SASEGT. V lost 3 bases and J 4 bases, leaving 12 bases between the germline ends. The chain's CDR3 is CASSDRLPPYGYTF. CDR3 DNA sequence: TGTGCCAGCAGTGATCGGCTTCCCCCCTATGGCTACACCTTC.

This rearrangement joins TRBV6-1 to TRBJ2-7; 9 positions agree with TRBD1. J was trimmed by 2 bases and V by 4 bases; bases with no gene match: 9. Germline V gene sequence: CDR1 MNHNS, CDR2 SASEGT. The CDR3 contains 16 residues. Here the CDR3 reads CASSGTQGARPYEQYF. CDR3 nucleotide sequence: TGTGCCAGCAGTGGGACACAGGGGGCAAGACCCTACGAGCAGTACTTC.

This clone appeared a few times. The chain uses TRBV9 and TRBJ1-1; 10 bases map to TRBD1. V shed 3 bases and J 5 bases; nucleotides not matched to a gene: 4. The CDR3 has 14 residues. Germline loops: CDR1 SGDLS, CDR2 YYNGEE. CDR3 region: CASSATGGRTEAFF. The CDR3 DNA is TGTGCCAGCAGCGCGACAGGGGGCAGGACTGAAGCTTTCTTT.

The V call is TRBV21-1, the J call TRBJ1-5; TRBD1, as called in the table, went unchecked against the DNA. TRBV21-1 is recorded as a pseudogene. The length of the CDR3 is 17 residues. The chain's CDR3 is CASSLNQGAYSNQPQHF. CDR3 DNA: TGTGCCAGCAGCCTTAATCAAGGGGCTTATAGCAATCAGCCCCAGCATTTT.

This clone was seen a few times. V gene TRBV2 combines with J gene TRBJ1-6; 9 bases fit TRBD1. The CDR3 is made up of 18 amino acids. V trimming: 4 bases; J trimming: 8 bases; junction bases outside the gene matches: 15. Looked up from germline, CDR1 is SNHLY and CDR2 is FYNNEI. The CDR3 is CASSARGQGGGSDSPLHF. CDR3 sequence (DNA): TGTGCCAGCAGTGCCCGGGGACAGGGAGGAGGGAGTGATTCACCCCTCCACTTT.

The gene calls are TRBV7-3 and TRBJ1-1; D is undetermined. This CDR3 is built from 15 residues. With 1 base removed from V and 4 bases from J, the gap between germline ends came to 13 bases. CDR1 is SGHTA, CDR2 FQGTGA, per germline. CDR3 protein: CASSLNGLESTEAFF. The CDR3, as DNA: TGTGCCAGCAGCTTAAACGGTTTGGAGAGCACTGAAGCTTTCTTT.

This clone was observed once. The chain is built from TRBV11-3 and TRBJ2-2, with D unresolved. This CDR3 has 15 residues. Germline assignment: CDR1 SGHNT and CDR2 YENEEA. V was clipped by 0 bases and J by 7 bases, with 12 bases between them. CDR3 sequence reads: CASSLEGRPGGELFF. For the CDR3, the DNA is TGTGCCAGCAGCTTAGAAGGCAGGCCGGGCGGGGAGCTGTTTTTT.

This clone was seen a handful of times. V usage is TRBV10-3 and J usage is TRBJ2-1; D remains unclear. V lost 8 bases, J lost 2 bases, and 7 bases lay in between. Germline-derived CDR1 and CDR2 are ENHRY and SYGVKD. The CDR3 spans 12 residues. The CDR3 DNA reads as TGTGCCATCGGGAACACCTACAATGAGCAGTTCTTC. Protein sequence: CAIGNTYNEQFF.

This sequence joins TRBV29-1 and TRBJ2-7; the D call may be TRBD1 or TRBD2 (5 bases each). V lost 1 base and J lost 5, with 12 bases in between. In germline, CDR1 is SQVTM, CDR2 ANQGSEA. The CDR3 is 13 amino acids. This chain's CDR3 is CSVEVSQGHEQYF. CDR3 nucleotide sequence: TGCAGCGTTGAAGTTTCCCAGGGACACGAGCAGTACTTC.

The chain combines TRBV5-1 with TRBJ1-1, with D possibly matching TRBD1 (5 bases). Germline V gene data show CDR1 as SGHRS and CDR2 as YFSETQ. CDR3 size: 14 residues. The V and J ends lost 0 bases and 10 bases respectively, with 16 bases between them. The CDR3 nucleotides are TGCGCCAGCAGCTTGGCTACGTTAGGGGCCCGAGCTTTCTTT. Its protein product is CASSLATLGARAFF.

The chain links TRBV6-1 to TRBJ2-3; 10 bases match TRBD2. Germline-derived CDR1 and CDR2 are MNHNS and SASEGT. The V gene end was trimmed by 11 bases and the J gene end by 2 bases; junction bases not matched to a gene: 7. This CDR3 has 14 amino acids. The CDR3 loop reads CAGGTSAITDTQYF. DNA of the CDR3: TGTGCCGGTGGGACTAGCGCCATCACAGATACGCAGTATTTT.

The rearrangement links TRBV2 to TRBJ1-6, with a possible D match to TRBD1 (5 bases). The ends were cut back, 1 base at V and 3 bases at J, with 10 bases in the middle. Germline lookup yields CDR1 SNHLY and CDR2 FYNNEI. The CDR3 is made up of 16 amino acids. In nucleotides, the CDR3 is TGTGCCAGCAGTGAAGGGGGGGGTCTCTATAATTCACCCCTCCACTTT. Protein product: CASSEGGGLYNSPLHF.

This clone appeared a few times. This rearrangement joins TRBV7-8 to TRBJ2-5; 8 nucleotides agree with TRBD1. Germline V gene lookup returns CDR1 SGHVS and CDR2 FQNEAQ. This CDR3 has 16 amino acids. J lost 5 bases, V lost 5 bases, and 13 bases had no gene match. The CDR3 loop reads CASSTRQGSLLETQYF. CDR3 nucleotides: TGTGCCAGCAGCACCCGACAGGGGAGTCTATTGGAGACCCAGTACTTC.

The genes are TRBV6-5 and TRBJ1-2, with D unclear. Trimming stripped 8 bases from V and 2 bases from J, with 12 bases between. The CDR3 spans 13 residues. The germline V gene encodes CDR1 MNHEY and CDR2 SVGAGI. The CDR3, as DNA: TGTGCCAGCTACAGCACCGTCAACTATGGCTACACCTTC. Translated: CASYSTVNYGYTF.

This clone is a singleton in its sample. The chain employs TRBV7-2 and TRBJ2-7; D is perhaps TRBD2 (6 bases). V lost 0 bases and J lost 0, with 9 bases in between. CDR1 SGHTA and CDR2 FQGNSA come from the germline V gene. The CDR3 runs to 15 residues. The CDR3 loop is CASSLALGSSYEQYF. CDR3 sequence (DNA): TGTGCCAGCAGCTTAGCGCTCGGGAGCTCCTACGAGCAGTACTTC.

The gene calls are TRBV15 and TRBJ2-3; 10 bases are shared with TRBD2. The CDR3 totals 18 residues. J was trimmed by 0 bases and V by 3 bases; bases with no gene match: 9. CDR1 is LNHNV and CDR2 is YYDKDF in the germline V gene (reference sequence). CDR3 in DNA: TGTGCCACCAGCAGCCCCCTACTAGCGGGGATCAGCACAGATACGCAGTATTTT. Amino acid sequence: CATSSPLLAGISTDTQYF.

This chain links TRBV5-1 with TRBJ1-1; D might be TRBD1 (6 bases). CDR3 length: 15 residues. Germline CDR1 reads SGHRS; CDR2 reads YFSETQ. Between the trimmed V and J ends, which lost 4 bases and 6 bases, there was a span of 19 bases. The CDR3 spells CASSPTGAGASEAFF. The CDR3 DNA follows: TGCGCCAGCAGCCCAACGGGGGCGGGGGCTTCTGAAGCTTTCTTT.

Only a few counts were recorded for this clone. The genes are TRBV4-1 and TRBJ2-1; tentative D call: TRBD2 (5 bases). Germline-derived CDR1 and CDR2 are MGHRA and YSYEKL. Between the trimmed V and J ends, which lost 3 bases and 7 bases, there was a span of 16 bases. The CDR3 runs 15 residues. The CDR3: CASSHPGGPQNEQFF. The CDR3 DNA reads TGCGCCAGCAGCCACCCCGGCGGGCCCCAGAATGAGCAGTTCTTC.

The rearrangement links TRBV19 to TRBJ2-1; D possibly corresponds to TRBD1 (5 bases). V shed 5 bases and J shed 4 bases, with 9 bases lying between them. Germline V gene lookup returns CDR1 LNHDA and CDR2 SQIVND (reference sequence). The CDR3 is 13 residues long. The CDR3 nucleotides read TGTGCCAGTAGTGTTCAGGGTTACAATGAGCAGTTCTTC. This sequence encodes CASSVQGYNEQFF.

CDR3: CASSQEGLAGVSTDTQYF. The CDR3 DNA is TGCGCCAGCAGCCAAGAGGGACTAGCGGGGGTTAGCACAGATACGCAGTATTTT. V is TRBV4-1 and J is TRBJ2-3; 14 nucleotides agree with TRBD2. The V and J ends lost 0 bases and 0 bases, in that order; junction bases with no gene match: 2. The CDR3 length is 18 residues. The germline gives CDR1 MGHRA, CDR2 YSYEKL.

A few counts support this clone. The chain has TRBV30 and TRBJ2-2; D call uncertain. The germline V gene encodes CDR1 GTSNPN and CDR2 SVGIG (reference sequence). The CDR3 totals 12 residues. The germline V and J ends were trimmed by 4 bases and 1 base, with 4 bases remaining between them. DNA for the CDR3: TGTGCCTGGACCATGAACACCGGGGAGCTGTTTTTT. It codes for CAWTMNTGELFF. The entire variable domain, with the rest obtained from reference TRBV30 and TRBJ2-2, is as follows: SQTIHQWPATLVQPVGSPLSLECTVEGTSNPNLYWYRQAAGRGLQLLFYSVGIGQISSEVPQNLSASRPQDRQFILSSKKLLLSDSGFYLCAWTMNTGELFFGEGSRLTVL.

The V call is TRBV5-1, the J call TRBJ2-7; D assignment may be TRBD1 or TRBD2 (7 bases each). V lost 4 bases and J lost 0, with 20 bases in between. The CDR3 is 17 residues long. The germline V gene encodes CDR1 SGHRS and CDR2 YFSETQ. This CDR3 is CASSGGGQFNPSYEQYF. The CDR3, as DNA: TGCGCCAGCAGCGGGGGGGGACAGTTTAACCCCTCCTACGAGCAGTACTTC.

V and J are TRBV15 and TRBJ1-3; D possibly corresponds to TRBD1 (6 bases). Germline V gene lookup returns CDR1 LNHNV and CDR2 YYDKDF (reference sequence). The CDR3 contains 15 residues. With 4 bases removed from V and 3 bases from J, the gap between germline ends came to 13 bases. This chain's CDR3 is CATSTQNRVGNTIYF. In nucleotides, the CDR3 is TGTGCCACCAGCACCCAAAACAGGGTTGGAAACACCATATATTTT.

The CDR3 sequence: CASSSIPPGIGAETQYF. CDR3 nucleotides: TGTGCCAGCAGCTCCATTCCCCCCGGGATCGGGGCAGAGACCCAGTACTTC. The V call is TRBV7-3, the J call TRBJ2-5; D is possibly TRBD1 or TRBD2 (5 bases each). Germline V CDR1 and CDR2: SGHTA, FQGTGA. The CDR3 totals 17 residues. Trimming shortened V by 4 bases and J by 4 bases, and 22 bases separated the two germline ends.

This chain links TRBV6-1 with TRBJ2-1; 7 positions match TRBD2. Per the germline V gene, CDR1 is MNHNS and CDR2 is SASEGT. The CDR3 loop spans 14 amino acids. Trimming removed 0 bases from V and 4 bases from J; junction bases left unmatched: 0. The DNA for the CDR3 is TGTGCCAGCAGTGAAGCGGGGGGGTACAATGAGCAGTTCTTC. The encoded protein is CASSEAGGYNEQFF.

This rearrangement joins TRBV30 to TRBJ2-5; perhaps D is TRBD1 or TRBD2 (5 bases each). The V gene lost 0 bases and the J gene lost 11 bases, with 28 bases spanning the gap. CDR3 size: 17 residues. CDR1 and CDR2 (germline): GTSNPN, SVGIG (reference sequence). This CDR3 is CAWSVEKGIGTYGEQYF. The CDR3 DNA reads TGTGCCTGGAGTGTGGAAAAGGGCATAGGGACCTACGGGGAGCAGTACTTC.

V gene TRBV6-6 combines with J gene TRBJ1-3; no definite D call. Per germline, CDR1 MNHNY and CDR2 SVGAGI (reference sequence). This CDR3 region has 11 residues. V lost 7 bases, J lost 5 bases, and 6 bases lay in between. For the CDR3, the DNA is TGTGCCAGCAAGGCGCGAAACACCATATATTTT. Translated, it gives CASKARNTIYF.

The chain carries TRBV7-3 and TRBJ2-7; 9 nucleotides line up with TRBD2. The CDR3 loop spans 15 amino acids. Germline CDR1 reads SGHTA; CDR2 reads FQGTGA. The V gene end was trimmed by 2 bases and the J gene end by 2 bases; junction bases not matched to a gene: 4. The CDR3 here is CASSLQAGGPYEQYF. CDR3 DNA: TGTGCCAGCAGCTTACAAGCGGGGGGCCCCTACGAGCAGTACTTC.

This clone was detected only a few times. V is TRBV7-2 and J is TRBJ2-1; 8 bases are shared with TRBD1. Trimming removed 2 bases from V and 3 bases from J; junction bases left unmatched: 3. Germline CDR1 is SGHTA and CDR2 is FQGNSA. This CDR3 is 15 amino acids long. The CDR3 loop reads CASSLNTGGYNEQFF. The CDR3 DNA sequence: TGTGCCAGCAGCTTAAACACAGGGGGCTACAATGAGCAGTTCTTC.

The chain carries TRBV6-1 and TRBJ1-3; D perhaps matches TRBD1 (6 bases). The CDR3 runs to 12 residues. The germline V gene encodes CDR1 MNHNS and CDR2 SASEGT. Trimming shortened V by 6 bases and J by 8 bases, and 11 bases separated the two germline ends. The CDR3 coding sequence is TGTGCCAGCAGCATCGGACAGCACACCATATATTTT. Translation gives CASSIGQHTIYF.